The 20 T cell receptor beta chains presented below share a single source sample, sequenced in a study of cytomegalovirus exposure and HLA in healthy donors. This PCR relied on a set of 60 Vbeta primers and 13 Jbeta primers. Generated by immunoSEQ multiplex PCR, the TCRdb table keeps only in-frame clones and is missing some. Of 100,000 or so clones in the sample, about three quarters were seen once. The sample was PBMCs. These receptors all stem from a female donor in good health and CMV-seronegative.

As for this clone: The junction and the germline gene differ at one end; a read error may be behind it. The V gene is TRBV20-1, the J gene TRBJ2-7; 9 bases are a match to TRBD1. This CDR3 is 11 amino acids long. Germline CDR1 DFQATT, CDR2 SNEGSKA (reference sequence). CDR3 in amino acids: CSAREGDRVEF. The CDR3 nucleotides are TGCAGTGCTAGAGAGGGGGACAGGGTAGAATTC.

V and J are TRBV5-6 and TRBJ1-5, with D possibly matching TRBD1 (5 bases). The V gene lost 4 bases and the J gene lost 7 bases, with 12 bases spanning the gap. The CDR3 length is 13 residues. Germline CDR1 is SGHDT and CDR2 is YYEEEE. The CDR3 DNA reads as TGTGCCAGCAGCCTATCAGGGTCCCAGCCCCAGCATTTT. This translates into CASSLSGSQPQHF.

This rearrangement joins TRBV15 to TRBJ1-2, with a weak D call TRBD1 (5 bases). Trimming shortened V by 0 bases and J by 4 bases, and 9 bases separated the two germline ends. Germline CDR1 reads LNHNV; CDR2 reads YYDKDF (reference sequence). This CDR3 region has 14 residues. CDR3 DNA sequence: TGTGCCACCAGCAGAGATAGGGGCAGCTATGGCTACACCTTC. Amino acids: CATSRDRGSYGYTF.

The rearrangement links TRBV10-3 to TRBJ2-2; a possible D gene is TRBD2 (5 bases). Germline values: CDR1 ENHRY, CDR2 SYGVKD. The CDR3 has 13 amino acids. V gave up 4 bases and J gave up 5 bases, with 8 bases separating them. Here the CDR3 DNA reads TGTGCCATCAGTGGAGGGAGTACCGGGGAGCTGTTTTTT. Residues: CAISGGSTGELFF.

This clone was seen a single time. The J gene is TRBJ1-2, the V gene TRBV7-8; 10 positions agree with TRBD1. V lost 4 bases, J lost 4 bases, and 6 bases stayed unmatched. Germline V gives CDR1 SGHVS, CDR2 FQNEAQ. The CDR3 has 15 residues. Here the CDR3 DNA reads TGTGCCAGCAGCTCCGACAGGGGGCTAAGCTATGGCTACACCTTC. This codes for CASSSDRGLSYGYTF.

This chain connects TRBV6-6 to TRBJ1-2; 9 positions match TRBD1. The length of the CDR3 is 14 residues. CDR1 and CDR2 from the germline V gene are MNHNY and SVGAGI (reference sequence). V shed 5 bases and J 7 bases; nucleotides not matched to a gene: 8. The CDR3 sequence: CASSAPGQGFGYTF. Written as DNA, the CDR3 is TGTGCCAGCAGTGCTCCGGGACAGGGTTTTGGCTACACCTTC.

The V and J genes are TRBV6-1 and TRBJ1-2; D gene unclear. Trimming left V 6 bases short and J 3 bases short, with 11 bases between. This CDR3 contains 13 residues. Per germline, CDR1 MNHNS and CDR2 SASEGT. The CDR3 protein is CASRPTRDYGYTF. The CDR3 nucleotides read TGTGCCAGCAGGCCTACGAGGGACTATGGCTACACCTTC.

The chain carries TRBV5-6 and TRBJ1-2; the D is unclear. Trimming removed 0 bases from V and 7 bases from J, with 10 bases in between. The CDR3 spans 13 residues. Looked up from germline, CDR1 is SGHDT and CDR2 is YYEEEE. The CDR3 reads CASSLGAGGGYTF. As DNA, the CDR3 is TGTGCCAGCAGCTTGGGTGCAGGTGGTGGCTACACCTTC.

This clone was observed a single time. This chain connects TRBV7-2 to TRBJ1-2, with TRBD1 matching over 12 bases. This CDR3 has 15 residues. Germline CDR1 SGHTA, CDR2 FQGNSA. V was clipped by 3 bases and J by 3 bases; unmatched bases: 2. The CDR3 is CASSLGQGAYYGYTF. In DNA, the CDR3 is TGTGCCAGCAGCTTGGGACAGGGGGCGTACTATGGCTACACCTTC.

The V and J genes are TRBV19 and TRBJ2-1; TRBD2 agrees at 7 bases. Trimming removed 4 bases from V and 2 bases from J; junction bases left unmatched: 14. CDR1 is LNHDA and CDR2 is SQIVND in the germline V gene (reference sequence). This CDR3 region has 18 residues. CDR3 region: CASSNSLMTGGTYNEQFF. CDR3 coding DNA: TGTGCCAGTAGTAACTCCCTTATGACGGGGGGTACCTACAATGAGCAGTTCTTC.

A word on this clone: The junction departs from the called germline gene at one end, perhaps through a read error. The chain has TRBV7-9 and TRBJ2-1; 7 nucleotides align to TRBD2. There are 12 residues in the CDR3. Germline lookup yields CDR1 SEHNR and CDR2 FQNEAQ (reference sequence). CDR3 sequence reads: CSSSPGRDEQFF. Written as DNA, the CDR3 is TGTTCCAGCAGCCCTGGGAGGGATGAGCAGTTCTTC.

CDR3 sequence: CASSLLAAGNEQFF. DNA of the CDR3: TGTGCCAGCAGCTTGCTAGCGGCGGGCAATGAGCAGTTCTTC. The chain uses TRBV11-2 and TRBJ2-1, with 7 bases lining up with TRBD2. Germline V CDR1 and CDR2: SGHAT, FQNNGV. The V gene end was trimmed by 3 bases and the J gene end by 6 bases; junction bases not matched to a gene: 5. The CDR3 runs 14 residues.

V gene TRBV6-1 combines with J gene TRBJ1-3, with 9 bases lining up with TRBD1. This CDR3 spans 15 amino acids. Germline CDR1 and CDR2: MNHNS and SASEGT. V shed 0 bases, J shed 3 bases, and the junction held 0 bases outside the gene matches. CDR3 coding DNA: TGTGCCAGCAGTGAAGCGGGACAGGGTGGAAACACCATATATTTT. Translating gives CASSEAGQGGNTIYF.

This CDR3 reads CASSEAGTGGYGYTF. The CDR3 nucleotides read TGTGCCAGCAGTGAAGCCGGGACAGGGGGCTATGGCTACACCTTC. The V and J genes are TRBV6-1 and TRBJ1-2, with 11 positions matching TRBD1. This CDR3 is built from 15 residues. Germline loops: CDR1 MNHNS, CDR2 SASEGT. V trimming: 0 bases; J trimming: 4 bases; junction bases outside the gene matches: 1.

V is TRBV9 and J is TRBJ1-4; TRBD1 agrees at 7 bases. CDR1 is SGDLS and CDR2 is YYNGEE in the germline V gene. V lost 0 bases and J lost 8; bases outside the gene matches: 7. The CDR3 sequence is 15 residues long. The CDR3 reads CASSVGGGGAEKLFF. The CDR3 DNA is TGTGCCAGCAGCGTAGGTGGAGGGGGCGCGGAAAAACTGTTTTTT.

This clone was picked up a small number of times. This rearrangement joins TRBV5-1 to TRBJ2-7, with D maybe TRBD2 (5 bases). The CDR3 has 13 residues. Trimming removed 3 bases from V and 2 bases from J, with 9 bases in between. Germline V gene lookup returns CDR1 SGHRS and CDR2 YFSETQ. The CDR3 nucleotides read TGCGCCAGCAGCTCCCGGGAAACCTACGAGCAGTACTTC. This gives the protein CASSSRETYEQYF.

The CDR3 loop is CASSLAGYTREQYF. The CDR3 DNA reads as TGCGCCAGCAGCTTGGCCGGGTACACACGGGAGCAGTACTTC. V and J are TRBV5-1 and TRBJ2-7, with unresolved D. The CDR3 sequence is 14 residues long. Per the germline V gene, CDR1 is SGHRS and CDR2 is YFSETQ. Between the trimmed V and J ends, which lost 0 bases and 7 bases, there was a span of 14 bases.

The chain carries TRBV7-3 and TRBJ2-5; D is possibly TRBD2 (7 bases). The V gene's germline CDR1 is SGHTA and CDR2 FQGTGA. Trimming took 5 bases from V and 1 from J, leaving 8 bases between them. The CDR3 length is 13 residues. This chain's CDR3 is CASSRGAQETQYF. In DNA, the CDR3 is TGTGCCAGCAGCCGGGGGGCCCAAGAGACCCAGTACTTC.

The chain joins TRBV5-4 to TRBJ2-1; the match to TRBD2 covers 9 bases. V shed 4 bases, J shed 7 bases, and the junction held 12 bases outside the gene matches. The length of the CDR3 is 16 residues. CDR1 SGHNT and CDR2 YYREEE come from the germline V gene (reference sequence). Written as DNA, the CDR3 is TGTGCCAGCAGCGCCTTAAAGCGGGGGGCTTTAAATGAGCAGTTCTTC. Protein: CASSALKRGALNEQFF. The complete variable domain, with remaining parts taken from reference TRBV5-4 and TRBJ2-1, reads ETGVTQSPTHLIKTRGQQVTLRCSSQSGHNTVSWYQQALGQGPQFIFQYYREEENGRGNFPPRFSGLQFPNYSSELNVNALELDDSALYLCASSALKRGALNEQFFGPGTRLTVL.

This clone was counted only a few times. The J gene is TRBJ1-4, the V gene TRBV6-6, with D possibly being TRBD1 (6 bases). The CDR3 length is 15 residues. Germline V gives CDR1 MNHNY, CDR2 SVGAGI (reference sequence). Deletions cut 2 bases from V and 7 bases from J, with 14 bases between. CDR3 coding DNA: TGTGCCAGCAGTTACCTACAGGGCTCTGGTGAAAAACTGTTTTTT. Encoded protein: CASSYLQGSGEKLFF.